The rows below give T cell receptor beta chains drawn from one sample of a study of T cell responses to AZD1222 COVID-19 vaccine. Assay used: immunoSEQ multiplex PCR; TCRdb lists only in-frame clones, some missing. The sample lists some 24,000 clones, around 86% occurring once. The sequencing here drew on peripheral blood, taken 28 days after the second AZD1222 dose. These receptors all stem from an adult who received the AZD1222 COVID-19 vaccine. CDR3s include the opening cysteine and the closing phenylalanine or tryptophan. D genes are given only for firm matches. For some rows the clone size is stated as once, few or many, or as a class when expanded; others skip it.

.	.	TRBV5-1	TRBJ2-1	CASSLMLDEQFF	TGCGCCAGCAGCTTGATGCTCGATGAGCAGTTCTTC
.	.	TRBV29-1	TRBJ1-2	CSVFFLAGRGYTF	TGCAGCGTTTTTTTTCTGGCCGGGAGAGGCTACACCTTC
.	TRBD2	TRBV5-1	TRBJ2-5	CASSQSGIEGETQYF	TGCGCCAGCAGTCAAAGCGGGATCGAGGGGGAGACCCAGTACTTC
.	.	TRBV7-8	TRBJ1-2	CASNLGGAGGYTF	TGTGCCAGCAACCTGGGGGGGGCCGGCGGCTACACCTTC
.	.	TRBV7-9	TRBJ1-4	CASSLMGGDEKLFF	TGTGCCAGCAGCTTAATGGGGGGCGATGAAAAACTGTTTTTT
once	.	TRBV27	TRBJ2-7	CASSRTGGPYEQYF	TGTGCCAGCAGCAGGACAGGAGGGCCCTACGAGCAGTACTTC
.	.	TRBV5-5	TRBJ2-1	CASSVGGVPYNEQFF	TGTGCCAGCAGCGTGGGGGGAGTCCCCTACAATGAGCAGTTCTTC
.	TRBD1	TRBV19	TRBJ2-2	CASRRQGSPGELFF	TGTGCCAGTAGGAGACAGGGTTCGCCGGGGGAGCTGTTTTTT
.	.	TRBV18	TRBJ2-1	CASSFGLDNEQFF	TGTGCCAGCTCATTTGGACTCGACAATGAGCAGTTCTTC
.	.	TRBV3-1/TRBV3-2	TRBJ2-1	CASSHSGTLYPHEQFF	TGTGCCAGCAGCCACTCCGGGACCCTCTATCCCCATGAGCAGTTCTTC
.	.	TRBV10-3	TRBJ1-3	CAISEGQTGNTIYF	TGTGCCATCAGTGAGGGGCAGACTGGAAACACCATATATTTT